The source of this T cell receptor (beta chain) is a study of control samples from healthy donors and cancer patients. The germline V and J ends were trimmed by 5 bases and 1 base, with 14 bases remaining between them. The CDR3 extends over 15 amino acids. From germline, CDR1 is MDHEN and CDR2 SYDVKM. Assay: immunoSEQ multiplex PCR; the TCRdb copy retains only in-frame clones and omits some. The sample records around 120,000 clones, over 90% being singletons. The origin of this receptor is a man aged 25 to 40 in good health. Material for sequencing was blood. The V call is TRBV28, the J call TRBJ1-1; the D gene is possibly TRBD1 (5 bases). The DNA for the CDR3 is TGTGCCAGCAGTCCATGGGGGGAAGGGAACACTGAAGCTTTCTTT. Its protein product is CASSPWGEGNTEAFF.